This T cell receptor (beta chain) stems from a study of cytomegalovirus exposure and HLA in healthy donors. The PCR used 60 Vbeta and 13 Jbeta primers. TCRdb's copy holds only in-frame clones and misses some; the assay was immunoSEQ multiplex PCR. The table has about 140,000 clones, approximately 82% seen once. The CDR3 extends over 14 amino acids. J lost 6 bases, V lost 6 bases, and 9 bases had no gene match. CDR1 is LNHDA and CDR2 is SQIVND in the germline V gene (reference sequence). Each donor's status was that of a healthy bone marrow donor. The clonotype originates from a middle-aged woman in good health and CMV-seronegative. This chain links TRBV19 with TRBJ1-2; 8 bases agree with TRBD1. The source material was PBMCs. The CDR3 sequence is CASRMDRELDGYTF. The CDR3 DNA sequence: TGTGCCAGTAGGATGGACAGGGAGCTTGATGGCTACACCTTC.